The rows below give T cell receptor beta chains drawn from one sample of a study of blood T cell repertoires in COVID-19. Repertoires were generated with immunoSEQ multiplex PCR, while TCRdb's copy carries only in-frame clones and drops some. The data contain 250,000 to 300,000 clones, 90% of them singletons. Specimen: PBMCs or T cells enriched from blood (not recorded which). The receptors stem from a young woman who had recovered from COVID-19. Each CDR3 is given with its conserved first and last residue. A D gene is named only where the DNA matches it firmly. Clone size, where shown, is once, few, many, or a class for clones that have expanded.

- TRBJ2-7 TRBV9 - TGTGCCAGCAGCGAAGAGGGAAAAACCTACGAGCAGTACTTC CASSEEGKTYEQYF
- TRBJ2-4 TRBV4-2 - TGTGCCAGCAGCCAAGACAAGGAGACCAAAAACATTCAGTACTTC CASSQDKETKNIQYF
once TRBJ1-4 TRBV9 - TGTGCCAGCAGCGTAGCCCCCCGAGCAACTAATGAAAAACTGTTTTTT CASSVAPRATNEKLFF
once TRBJ1-1 TRBV5-4 - TGTGCCAGCAGCTCCTACTCCGACAGAAAGAACACTGAAGCTTTCTTT CASSSYSDRKNTEAFF
- TRBJ2-1 TRBV15 - TGTGCCACCAGCAGGACGGGATGGAGTCGCAATGAGCAGTTCTTC CATSRTGWSRNEQFF
- TRBJ2-7 TRBV19 TRBD2 TGTGCCAGTAGTGTCAGCGGGAGCTCCTACGAGCAGTACTTC CASSVSGSSYEQYF
- TRBJ2-1 TRBV19 - TGTGCCAGTATTTCTAGGATGGATGAGCAGTTCTTC CASISRMDEQFF
- TRBJ2-6 TRBV18 TRBD1 TGTGCCAGCTCATCACAGGGGGCTCGGGCCAACGTCCTGACTTTC CASSSQGARANVLTF
- TRBJ2-1 TRBV6-2/TRBV6-3 TRBD2 TGTGCCAGCAGTTATATGAATAGCGGGAGGTCCTACTACAATGAGCAGTTCTTC CASSYMNSGRSYYNEQFF
- TRBJ2-1 TRBV15 - TGTGCCACCAGCAGACCCCTCCCTACAGGGCGCAATGAGCAGTTCTTC CATSRPLPTGRNEQFF
- TRBJ2-1 TRBV18 TRBD2 TGTGCCAGCTCAAAAGATAGCGGGATCTACTCCTACAATGAGCAGTTCTTC CASSKDSGIYSYNEQFF
- TRBJ2-1 TRBV7-8 - TGTGCCAGCAGCTTTAGAGGGAATGAGCAGTTCTTC CASSFRGNEQFF
- TRBJ2-2 TRBV2 - TGTGCTTCGACACAGGGCCCCGGGGAGCTGTTTTTT CASTQGPGELFF
once TRBJ1-1 TRBV6-5 TRBD1 TGTGCCAGCACCGGCCGAGGGGGCCTTGAAGCTTTCTTT CASTGRGGLEAFF
- TRBJ2-2 TRBV6-4 - TGTGCCAGCAGTGACTCGGCAGACACCGGGGAGCTGTTTTTT CASSDSADTGELFF
few TRBJ2-7 TRBV3-1/TRBV3-2 TRBD2 TGTGCCAGCAGCCAAGAGGGACTAGCGGGTTACGAGCAGTACTTC CASSQEGLAGYEQYF
- TRBJ1-2 TRBV19 - TGTGCCAGTAGTATTGGTCAGGGGTTACAGGGCTACACCTTC CASSIGQGLQGYTF
once TRBJ2-7 TRBV28 - TGTGCCAGCAGTTCGGGGATAGGGACCTACGAGCAGTACTTC CASSSGIGTYEQYF
- TRBJ1-1 TRBV9 - TGTGCCAGCAGCGTAGCTGCAATAGATGAAGCTTTCTTT CASSVAAIDEAFF
- TRBJ1-3 TRBV3-1/TRBV3-2 - TGTGCCAGCAGCCAATTAGCTGGAAACACCATATATTTT CASSQLAGNTIYF
- TRBJ1-1 TRBV19 - TGTGCCAGTACGAGGAGGGAGAACACTGAAGCTTTCTTT CASTRRENTEAFF
- TRBJ2-5 TRBV7-2 - TGTGCCAGCAGCGCCGTTGGGCAGGCTCAGACCCAGTACTTC CASSAVGQAQTQYF
once TRBJ2-3 TRBV7-9 - TGTGCCAGCAGCTTTCGTCTGAGCACAGATACGCAGTATTTT CASSFRLSTDTQYF
- TRBJ2-7 TRBV6-5 TRBD1 TGTGCCAGCAGTCCCTGGGGGACAGGGACCGTCGAGCAGTACTTC CASSPWGTGTVEQYF
- TRBJ2-1 TRBV5-1 TRBD2 TGCGCCAGCAGCTCACCGGGACTAGCGGGAGTTGGTGGTAAGCTCTTC CASSSPGLAGVGGKLF
- TRBJ2-1 TRBV7-9 TRBD1 TGTGCCAGCAGCCGGGGACAGGGAGTTAATGAGCAGTTCTTC CASSRGQGVNEQFF
once TRBJ1-2 TRBV19 TRBD1 TGTGCCAGTGCTTCCTCAGGGGGCGGCTATGGCTACACCTTC CASASSGGGYGYTF
- TRBJ2-5 TRBV5-6 TRBD1 TGTGCCAGCAGATACAGGGGGCCAGAGACCCAGTACTTC CASRYRGPETQYF
- TRBJ1-2 TRBV7-2 TRBD1 TGTGCCAGCAGCCCCACAGGGGAGGCTGGCTACACCTTC CASSPTGEAGYTF
- TRBJ2-5 TRBV5-5 TRBD2 TGTGCCAGCAGCTTCTCGGGAGGGGAGACCCAGTACTTC CASSFSGGETQYF
few TRBJ2-3 TRBV5-6 - TGTGCCAGCAGCAACTCCCGGGACATCGGAGTTTACACAGATACGCAGTATTTT CASSNSRDIGVYTDTQYF